Shown below are 22 T cell receptor beta chains from a single sample sequenced in a study of OX40 agonist ivuxolimab in advanced cancers. This table comes from immunoSEQ multiplex PCR, and its TCRdb copy is limited to in-frame clones, with some not included. This table holds some 32,000 clones, about four fifths found once. The starting material was CD4+ or CD8+ T cells sorted from blood, obtained in a trial of the OX40 agonist ivuxolimab. The receptor set was obtained from an adult with an advanced solid tumor such as melanoma, head and neck, liver or kidney cancer.

This rearrangement joins TRBV4-2 to TRBJ2-5, with D possibly matching TRBD2 (7 bases). The V gene lost 6 bases and the J gene lost 3 bases, with 20 bases spanning the gap. The length of the CDR3 is 16 residues. Germline CDR1 reads LGHNA; CDR2 reads YNFKEQ. CDR3 coding DNA: TGTGCCAGCAGGCCGGAAGGGGGGGGAGGGGAAGAGACCCAGTACTTC. This translates into CASRPEGGGGEETQYF.

V is TRBV27 and J is TRBJ2-3; 13 nucleotides agree with TRBD2. Trimming took 4 bases from V and 4 from J; bases not matched to a gene: 5. Germline CDR1 and CDR2: MNHEY and SMNVEV (reference sequence). The CDR3 covers 16 residues. As DNA, the CDR3 is TGTGCCAGCAGTTCCCGACTAGCGGGGGGTCCAGATACGCAGTATTTT. Translated, it gives CASSSRLAGGPDTQYF.

The chain uses TRBV6-5 and TRBJ1-4; 8 bases align to TRBD1. From germline, CDR1 is MNHEY and CDR2 SVGAGI. Trimming cost V 5 bases and J 6 bases; bases outside gene matches: 5. The CDR3 runs to 14 residues. As DNA, the CDR3 is TGTGCCAGCAGTATCGGGACAGGCTATGAAAAACTGTTTTTT. Amino acids: CASSIGTGYEKLFF.

The count of this clone is one. The chain uses TRBV4-1 and TRBJ2-7; D is unresolved. The CDR3 length is 14 residues. Germline CDR1 and CDR2: MGHRA and YSYEKL. The germline V and J ends were trimmed by 1 base and 7 bases, with 14 bases remaining between them. This CDR3 is CASSQGGSVEEQYF. CDR3 nucleotides: TGCGCCAGCAGCCAAGGTGGAAGCGTGGAAGAGCAGTACTTC.

This clone has only a few counts. The gene calls are TRBV6-4 and TRBJ2-1; 13 bases are shared with TRBD2. J gave up 6 bases and V 4 bases, and 0 bases lay outside the gene matches. The CDR3 length is 14 residues. Germline CDR1 MRHNA, CDR2 SNTAGT. The CDR3 coding sequence is TGTGCCAGCAGTGGGACTAGCGGGAGCAATGAGCAGTTCTTC. It translates to CASSGTSGSNEQFF.

The table lists this clone with a few counts. This chain links TRBV28 with TRBJ1-2, with a possible D match to TRBD1 (5 bases). V gave up 3 bases and J gave up 4 bases, with 15 bases separating them. In germline, CDR1 is MDHEN, CDR2 SYDVKM. CDR3 length: 15 residues. CDR3 residues: CASSLSYRDPYGYTF. The DNA for the CDR3 is TGTGCCAGCAGTTTGTCTTACCGGGACCCCTATGGCTACACCTTC.

The V call is TRBV4-3, the J call TRBJ2-1; 9 bases are shared with TRBD2. This CDR3 contains 18 residues. Looked up from germline, CDR1 is LGHNA and CDR2 is YSLEER. The V and J ends lost 0 bases and 2 bases, in that order; junction bases with no gene match: 8. CDR3 sequence: CASSQDIEGGGAYNEQFF. CDR3 sequence (DNA): TGCGCCAGCAGCCAAGATATCGAGGGCGGGGGGGCCTACAATGAGCAGTTCTTC.

J is TRBJ2-7 and V is TRBV7-9, with D possibly called TRBD1 or TRBD2 (5 bases each). Trimming stripped 4 bases from V and 1 base from J, with 11 bases between. The CDR3 totals 14 residues. CDR1 and CDR2 from the germline V gene are SEHNR and FQNEAQ (reference sequence). The CDR3 spells CASSYRDASYEQYF. In DNA, the CDR3 is TGTGCCAGCAGCTACCGGGACGCTTCCTACGAGCAGTACTTC.

The chain couples TRBV4-1 to TRBJ2-5; a weak D match, TRBD1 (5 bases). In germline, CDR1 is MGHRA, CDR2 YSYEKL. CDR3 length: 14 amino acids. The germline V and J ends were trimmed by 1 base and 5 bases, with 11 bases remaining between them. The chain's CDR3 is CASSQVGAEETQYF. CDR3 DNA: TGCGCCAGCAGCCAAGTAGGGGCGGAGGAGACCCAGTACTTC.

V usage is TRBV4-1 and J usage is TRBJ2-1; 9 bases fit TRBD2. With V trimmed by 0 bases and J by 7 bases, 4 bases remained unmatched. Germline CDR1 and CDR2: MGHRA and YSYEKL. The CDR3 covers 15 residues. CDR3 sequence reads: CASSQDGTSWNEQFF. DNA for the CDR3: TGCGCCAGCAGCCAAGATGGGACTAGCTGGAATGAGCAGTTCTTC.

This clone has just one count. V and J are TRBV7-9 and TRBJ2-1; D remains unclear. Trimming removed 4 bases at V and 10 bases at J, with 20 bases between. CDR1 SEHNR and CDR2 FQNEAQ come from the germline V gene (reference sequence). The CDR3 is made up of 15 amino acids. The CDR3 region is CASSSARRTTREQFF. CDR3 sequence (DNA): TGTGCCAGCAGCTCCGCCAGGCGGACGACAAGGGAGCAGTTCTTC.

The table lists this clone with a few counts. This chain links TRBV30 with TRBJ1-1, with no clear D. The ends were cut back, 8 bases at V and 4 bases at J, with 14 bases in the middle. CDR3 length equals 12 residues. Germline CDR1 reads GTSNPN; CDR2 reads SVGIG (reference sequence). The CDR3 reads CAVLVMGTEAFF. The CDR3 DNA is TGTGCCGTATTAGTTATGGGCACTGAAGCTTTCTTT. The full variable domain, completed using reference TRBV30 and TRBJ1-1, is SQTIHQWPATLVQPVGSPLSLECTVEGTSNPNLYWYRQAAGRGLQLLFYSVGIGQISSEVPQNLSASRPQDRQFILSSKKLLLSDSGFYLCAVLVMGTEAFFGQGTRLTVV.

The J gene is TRBJ2-7, the V gene TRBV4-3; 9 positions match TRBD2. Germline V CDR1 and CDR2: LGHNA, YSLEER. V dropped 5 bases and J dropped 2; count of bases not matched to a gene: 10. The CDR3 is made up of 16 amino acids. CDR3 sequence: CASSFTGTSPTYEQYF. CDR3 sequence (DNA): TGCGCCAGCAGCTTTACTGGGACTAGCCCCACCTACGAGCAGTACTTC.

The chain joins TRBV7-9 to TRBJ2-2; TRBD1 matches at 11 bases. CDR3 size: 16 residues. Per germline, CDR1 SEHNR and CDR2 FQNEAQ (reference sequence). V lost 4 bases and J lost 7; bases outside the gene matches: 8. The CDR3 bases are TGTGCCAGCAGCTCAATAGGACAGGGGGCGGTCGGGGAGCTGTTTTTT. Translating gives CASSSIGQGAVGELFF.

The genes are TRBV9 and TRBJ2-6; no reliable D call. Germline V gene data show CDR1 as SGDLS and CDR2 as YYNGEE. The CDR3 spans 14 residues. The V and J ends lost 4 bases and 4 bases respectively, with 9 bases between them. This CDR3 is CASSWGTGANVLTF. For the CDR3, the DNA is TGTGCCAGCAGCTGGGGTACCGGGGCCAACGTCCTGACTTTC.

The gene calls are TRBV9 and TRBJ2-2; 7 nucleotides agree with TRBD1. J lost 4 bases, V lost 3 bases, and 12 bases had no gene match. Germline V gene sequence: CDR1 SGDLS, CDR2 YYNGEE. The CDR3 is made up of 17 amino acids. The CDR3 nucleotides read TGTGCCAGCAGCGACGCGCCGGACAGGTGGGGCACCGGGGAGCTGTTTTTT. Translation: CASSDAPDRWGTGELFF.

The chain links TRBV27 to TRBJ1-1; D is perhaps TRBD1 (5 bases). The CDR3 length is 17 residues. V was shortened by 7 bases and J by 5 bases, with 26 bases between the two germline ends. The germline V gene encodes CDR1 MNHEY and CDR2 SMNVEV (reference sequence). CDR3 amino acids: CASTPHPPDIRGTEAFF. CDR3 sequence (DNA): TGTGCCAGCACCCCTCACCCCCCGGACATCCGGGGTACTGAAGCTTTCTTT.

This chain links TRBV5-8 with TRBJ2-3; weak D call: TRBD2 (5 bases). The length of the CDR3 is 13 residues. V lost 4 bases and J lost 2, with 8 bases in between. CDR1 is SGHTS, CDR2 YDEGEE, per germline. The CDR3 region has the DNA TGTGCCAGCAGCCCCGGGGTCACAGATACGCAGTATTTT. This encodes CASSPGVTDTQYF.

This clone has a single count. V usage is TRBV9 and J usage is TRBJ1-1; D perhaps matches TRBD1 (5 bases). The CDR3 loop spans 15 amino acids. With 0 bases removed from V and 6 bases from J, the gap between germline ends came to 15 bases. Germline loops: CDR1 SGDLS, CDR2 YYNGEE. The CDR3 loop reads CASSVVRGANSEAFF. The CDR3 DNA is TGTGCCAGCAGCGTAGTAAGGGGTGCAAACTCTGAAGCTTTCTTT.

The chain has TRBV7-9 and TRBJ2-3, with D unclear. V was pared by 4 bases and J by 6 bases, with 11 bases between. CDR1 and CDR2 (germline): SEHNR, FQNEAQ (reference sequence). This CDR3 has 13 amino acids. CDR3 coding DNA: TGTGCCAGCAGCTCAACCCGGTGGGATACGCAGTATTTT. It encodes CASSSTRWDTQYF.

In this sample, this clone turned up a few times. The chain links TRBV10-2 to TRBJ2-1, with 10 bases aligning to TRBD2. The CDR3 is 15 amino acids. Germline-derived CDR1 and CDR2 are WSHSY and SAAADI. Losses at the gene ends were 5 bases for V and 8 bases for J; bases not matched to a gene: 9. Here the CDR3 reads CASSPGTSAWYEQFF. CDR3 DNA sequence: TGCGCCAGCAGTCCCGGGACTAGCGCCTGGTATGAGCAGTTCTTC.

This sequence joins TRBV7-9 and TRBJ1-2; 10 nucleotides agree with TRBD1. The CDR3 length is 17 residues. The germline V gene encodes CDR1 SEHNR and CDR2 FQNEAQ (reference sequence). V shed 1 base, J shed 3 bases, and the junction held 8 bases outside the gene matches. The CDR3 protein is CASSLVAGTGVYYGYTF. The CDR3 DNA is TGTGCCAGCAGCTTAGTTGCCGGGACAGGGGTGTACTATGGCTACACCTTC.